Listed below are T cell receptor beta chains from one sample, sequenced in a study of T cell changes during pregnancy in multiple sclerosis. Clones were sequenced by immunoSEQ multiplex PCR, and TCRdb holds only the in-frame ones, with some missing. The sample contains approximately 120,000 clones, about 96% of which appear only once. Sample: peripheral blood, taken after pregnancy. The source of these receptors is a female donor with multiple sclerosis, enrolled in a pregnancy study. Each CDR3 is given with its conserved first and last residue. The D gene is left open where the match is weak. For some rows the clone size is stated as once, few or many, or as a class when expanded; others skip it.

TGTGCCAGCAGCTCTAGAACCGGGACAGGGAGATACAATGAGCAGTTCTTC | CASSSRTGTGRYNEQFF | NA | TRBJ2-1 | TRBV7-2 | TRBD1
TGTGCCAGCAGTGACATGACTAGCCCCTCCTACGAGCAGTACTTC | CASSDMTSPSYEQYF | NA | TRBJ2-7 | TRBV28 | TRBD2
TGCAGCTCCGCGAGGGACAAAAACACTGAAGCTTTCTTT | CSSARDKNTEAFF | NA | TRBJ1-1 | TRBV29-1 | NA
TGTGCCAGCAAGACAGGGACAATCGCCCGCTACACCTTC | CASKTGTIARYTF | NA | TRBJ1-2 | TRBV19 | TRBD1
TGTGCCAGCTATCGGACTAGCGTCTCCTACGAGCAGTACTTC | CASYRTSVSYEQYF | NA | TRBJ2-7 | TRBV5-4 | TRBD2
TGTGCCAGCAGCCTAGTCGTGGGAGGTACCTACGAGCAGTACTTC | CASSLVVGGTYEQYF | NA | TRBJ2-7 | TRBV6-6 | NA
TGTGCCAGCATACCGGGACAGCAAGCTGAAGCTTTCTTT | CASIPGQQAEAFF | NA | TRBJ1-1 | TRBV28 | TRBD1
TGTGCCAGCAGTGGGGAGACCTACGAGCAGTACTTC | CASSGETYEQYF | NA | TRBJ2-7 | TRBV6-1 | NA
TGCGCCAGCAGCCAAGATGAGGGAGTCGGTGAGACCCAGTACTTC | CASSQDEGVGETQYF | NA | TRBJ2-5 | TRBV4-3 | NA
TGTGCCAGCAGGTCCGGGACAGGGATTTCCTACGAGCAGTACTTC | CASRSGTGISYEQYF | once | TRBJ2-7 | TRBV6-5 | TRBD1
TGTGCCAGCAGCCGATGGACTAGCGGGGAGACCCAGTACTTC | CASSRWTSGETQYF | NA | TRBJ2-5 | TRBV5-5 | TRBD2
TGTGCCAGCAGTTCGCGCCTTATTATAACGGACACTGAAGCTTTCTTT | CASSSRLIITDTEAFF | NA | TRBJ1-1 | TRBV27 | NA
TGTGCCAGTAGTACCTTACCGGCGGGCGGCCGAGAGACCCAGTACTTC | CASSTLPAGGRETQYF | NA | TRBJ2-5 | TRBV19 | NA
TGTGCCAGCAGTTTGGGTACAGTCTCTGGGGCCAACGTCCTGACTTTC | CASSLGTVSGANVLTF | NA | TRBJ2-6 | TRBV28 | NA
TGTGCCAGCAGCTTAAAACGACTAGCGGGAAGTGCAGATACGCAGTATTTT | CASSLKRLAGSADTQYF | NA | TRBJ2-3 | TRBV7-3 | TRBD2
TGCGCCAGCAGTGGGGCGGCAGAGGCCGAGCAGTACTTC | CASSGAAEAEQYF | NA | TRBJ2-7 | TRBV5-1 | NA
TGTGCCAGCAGCCCCGGACTAGCGGGAGAGACGCGATACAACGAGCAGTACTTC | CASSPGLAGETRYNEQYF | NA | TRBJ2-7 | TRBV7-9 | TRBD2
TGTGCCAGCAGTCCCGGACTAGCGGGACGGTTTTACGAGCAGTACTTC | CASSPGLAGRFYEQYF | NA | TRBJ2-7 | TRBV5-6 | TRBD2
TGTGCCAGCAGTTACTCGAGCCTAGCGGCGAATGAGCAGTTCTTC | CASSYSSLAANEQFF | NA | TRBJ2-1 | TRBV6-5 | TRBD2
TGTGCCAGCAGCCCGGGATACACAGATACGCAGTATTTT | CASSPGYTDTQYF | NA | TRBJ2-3 | TRBV5-6 | NA